This T cell receptor beta chain was found in a study of T-cell reconstitution after alpha-beta-depleted transplantation in children. J lost 4 bases, V lost 3 bases, and 8 bases had no gene match. This CDR3 has 16 residues. Looked up from germline, CDR1 is SGHKS and CDR2 is YYEKEE (reference sequence). Unique molecular identifiers were built into the TCRbeta library. TCRdb re-analysed the PCR reads in MiXCR, keeping a single row per CDR3 protein. This table holds about 610,000 distinct CDR3 sequences, roughly 10% found once. This rearrangement joins TRBV5-5 to TRBJ1-2; TRBD1 matches 11 bases. This specimen consisted of PBMCs from the stem cell graft donor, obtained from the stem cell graft. The TCR sequence derives from a human donor who donated a stem cell graft to a child with acute myeloid leukemia. The CDR3 reads CASSYRDRGILYGYTF. CDR3 coding DNA: TGTGCCAGCAGCTACCGGGACAGGGGGATCCTCTATGGCTACACCTTC.